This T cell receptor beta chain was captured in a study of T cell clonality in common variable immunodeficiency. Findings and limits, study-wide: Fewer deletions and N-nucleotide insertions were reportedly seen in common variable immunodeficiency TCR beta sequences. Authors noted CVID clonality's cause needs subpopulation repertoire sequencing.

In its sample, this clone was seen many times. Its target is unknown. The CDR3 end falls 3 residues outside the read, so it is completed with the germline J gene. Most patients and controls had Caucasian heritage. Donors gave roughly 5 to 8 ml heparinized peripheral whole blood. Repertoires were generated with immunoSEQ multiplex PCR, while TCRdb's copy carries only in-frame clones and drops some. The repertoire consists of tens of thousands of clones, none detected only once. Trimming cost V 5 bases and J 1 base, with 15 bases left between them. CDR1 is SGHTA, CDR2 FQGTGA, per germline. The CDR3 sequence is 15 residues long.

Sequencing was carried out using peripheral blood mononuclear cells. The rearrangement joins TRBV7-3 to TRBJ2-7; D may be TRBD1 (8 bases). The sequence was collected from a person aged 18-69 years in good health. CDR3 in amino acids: CASSKGGDRSYEQYF. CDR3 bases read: TGTGCCAGCAGCAAAGGGGGGGACAGGTCCTACGAG.